The clone carrying this TCR beta chain was detected many times. The antigen is not known. TCRdb re-called the PCR reads through MiXCR. The table records over 25,000 clones, under 8% of them present only once. The data belong to a study of metastatic and nonmetastatic thyroid tumors. Study observations and caveats: Benign nodules were reported to have significantly lower TCR beta diversity than malignant thyroid tumors, in blood and tumor.

Ahead of thyroid surgery, no patient had received treatment of any kind. Sequenced: blood. The TCR comes from a female donor with papillary thyroid cancer or a benign thyroid nodule (not recorded which). Some clones in this sample may be carry-over from other donors' samples.

For the CDR3, the DNA is TGTGCCAGCAGTTTCGCAGGCTCACCCCTCCACTTT. Translation gives CASSFAGSPLHF. This sequence joins TRBV12-3 or TRBV12-4 and TRBJ1-6; D gene unclear. V dropped 3 bases and J dropped 10 bases, with 7 bases sitting between them. This CDR3 contains 12 residues.